This TCR beta chain was recorded in a study of control samples from healthy donors and cancer patients. The junction had 7 bases not matched to a gene; V was cut back by 3 bases and J by 4 bases. The CDR3 sequence is 15 residues long. Germline V gives CDR1 KGHDR, CDR2 SFDVKD. Repertoires were generated with immunoSEQ multiplex PCR, while TCRdb's copy carries only in-frame clones and drops some. The sample has about 170,000 clones; approximately 94% are singletons. What was sequenced was blood. V usage is TRBV24-1 and J usage is TRBJ2-5; 7 bases fit TRBD1. This clonotype originated in a woman aged 18-29 years in good health. The CDR3 DNA reads TGTGCCACCAGTGATACCCGGGACAGCTCAGAGACCCAGTACTTC. The encoded protein is CATSDTRDSSETQYF.